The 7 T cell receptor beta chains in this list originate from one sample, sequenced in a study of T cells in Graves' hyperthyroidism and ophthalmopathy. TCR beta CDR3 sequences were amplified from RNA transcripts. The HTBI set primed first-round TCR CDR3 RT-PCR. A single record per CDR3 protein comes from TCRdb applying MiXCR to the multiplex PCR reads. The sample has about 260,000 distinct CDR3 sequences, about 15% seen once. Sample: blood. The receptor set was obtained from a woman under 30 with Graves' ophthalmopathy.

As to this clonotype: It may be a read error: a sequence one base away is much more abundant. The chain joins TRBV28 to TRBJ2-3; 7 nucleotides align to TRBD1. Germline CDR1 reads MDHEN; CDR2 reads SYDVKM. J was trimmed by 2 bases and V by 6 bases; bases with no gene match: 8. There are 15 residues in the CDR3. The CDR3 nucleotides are TGTGCCAGCAGGGCACCGACAGGGATCACAGATACGCAGTATTTT. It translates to CASRAPTGITDTQYF. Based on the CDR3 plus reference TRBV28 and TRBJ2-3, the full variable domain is DVKVTQSSRYLVKRTGEKVFLECVQDMDHENMFWYRQDPGLGLRLIYFSYDVKMKEKGDIPEGYSVSREKKERFSLILESASTNQTSMYLCASRAPTGITDTQYFGPGTRLTVL.

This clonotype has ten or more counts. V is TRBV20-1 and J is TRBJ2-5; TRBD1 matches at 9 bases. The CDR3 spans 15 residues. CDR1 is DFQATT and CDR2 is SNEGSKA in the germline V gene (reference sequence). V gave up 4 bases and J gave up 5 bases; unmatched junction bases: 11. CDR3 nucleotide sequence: TGCAGTGCTACGGACAGGGGCGATTTCTTGGAGACCCAGTACTTC. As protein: CSATDRGDFLETQYF.

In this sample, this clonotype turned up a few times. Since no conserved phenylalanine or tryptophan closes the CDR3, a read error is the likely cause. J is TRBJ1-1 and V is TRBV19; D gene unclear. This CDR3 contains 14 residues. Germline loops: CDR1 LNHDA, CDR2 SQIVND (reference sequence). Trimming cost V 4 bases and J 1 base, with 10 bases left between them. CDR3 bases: TGTGCCAGTAGTAAGTTTCCAGGGAACACTGAAGCTTTCCTT. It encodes CASSKFPGNTEAFL.

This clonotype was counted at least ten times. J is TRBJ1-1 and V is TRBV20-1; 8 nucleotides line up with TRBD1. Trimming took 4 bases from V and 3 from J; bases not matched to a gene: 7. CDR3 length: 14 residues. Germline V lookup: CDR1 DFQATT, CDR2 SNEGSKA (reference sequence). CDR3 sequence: CSAKKQGVDTEAFF. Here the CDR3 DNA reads TGCAGTGCTAAAAAACAGGGGGTAGACACTGAAGCTTTCTTT.

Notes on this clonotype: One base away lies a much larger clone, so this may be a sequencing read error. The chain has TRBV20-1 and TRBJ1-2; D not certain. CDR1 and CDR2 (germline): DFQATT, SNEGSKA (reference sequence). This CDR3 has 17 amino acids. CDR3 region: CSTRAFGAYNFNYGYTF. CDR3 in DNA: TGCAGTACTAGAGCGTTCGGAGCATACAACTTTAACTATGGCTACACCTTC.

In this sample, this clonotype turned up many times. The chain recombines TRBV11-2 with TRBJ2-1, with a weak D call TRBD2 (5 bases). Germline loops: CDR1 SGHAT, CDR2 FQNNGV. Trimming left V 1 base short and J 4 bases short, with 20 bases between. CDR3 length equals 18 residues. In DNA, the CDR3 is TGTGCCAGCAGCTTAGGGTCGGGATTTAACATCGGGTACAATGAGCAGTTCTTC. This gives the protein CASSLGSGFNIGYNEQFF. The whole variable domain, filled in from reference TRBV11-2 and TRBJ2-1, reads EAGVAQSPRYKIIEKRQSVAFWCNPISGHATLYWYQQILGQGPKLLIQFQNNGVVDDSQLPKDRFSAERLKGVDSTLKIQPAKLEDSAVYLCASSLGSGFNIGYNEQFFGPGTRLTVL.

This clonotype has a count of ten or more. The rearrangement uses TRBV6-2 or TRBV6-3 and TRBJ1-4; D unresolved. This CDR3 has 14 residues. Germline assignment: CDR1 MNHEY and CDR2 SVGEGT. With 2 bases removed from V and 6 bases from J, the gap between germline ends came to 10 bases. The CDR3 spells CASSYQEMDEKLFF. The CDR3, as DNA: TGTGCCAGCAGTTACCAGGAAATGGATGAAAAACTGTTTTTT.